This T cell receptor beta chain was captured by sequencing in a study of cytomegalovirus exposure and HLA in healthy donors. Overall study: The same platform used for the approximately 670 first-cohort repertoires was also used for the 95 to 150 validation repertoires, as a later analysis reported. General study points: Confirmation in vitro established that three CMV-associated chains were specific for CMV antigens. Rare TCR sequences predominated, though certain public TCRs were found in many donors. The study put some 150 TCR beta chains on its list as cytomegalovirus-associated.

Assay used: immunoSEQ multiplex PCR; TCRdb lists only in-frame clones, some missing. Of about 76,000 clones in the sample, approximately 94% were seen once. A note on this clone: Its antigen is currently unknown.

Germline V gene data show CDR1 as SGHVS and CDR2 as FNYEAQ. The CDR3 consists of 15 residues. Trimming removed 3 bases from V and 8 bases from J; junction bases left unmatched: 12. The chain recombines TRBV7-6 with TRBJ1-2; TRBD1 aligns across 7 bases. This sequence originates from a young woman in good health and CMV-seropositive. The sequenced material came from PBMCs. CDR3 in DNA: TGTGCCAGCAGCTTCGAAGGGGGCCGGGATTCGGGCTACACCTTC. Protein: CASSFEGGRDSGYTF.